The entry below describes one T cell receptor beta chain. Its specificity is unknown. The PCR made use of 60 Vbeta and 13 Jbeta primers. Assay used: immunoSEQ multiplex PCR; TCRdb lists only in-frame clones, some missing. Counted here are about 170,000 clones, 85% occurring once; the ten biggest clones make up 2% to 3%. These data are taken from a study of cytomegalovirus exposure and HLA in healthy donors. Study conclusions and caveats: For TCR beta chains, V- and J-gene trimming was later linked to a missense DCLRE1C variant. Later analysis found that TCR beta chains associated with HLA were more clonally expanded than other, equally common chains.

Trimming took 3 bases from V and 6 from J; bases not matched to a gene: 6. Germline CDR1 is KGHSH and CDR2 is LQKENI. The CDR3 is made up of 14 amino acids. This receptor was identified in a man aged 25 to 40 in good health and CMV-seropositive. The sequenced sample was PBMCs. The rearrangement links TRBV18 to TRBJ1-1, with 8 bases that match TRBD1. CDR3 region: CASSPSQGAAEAFF. The DNA of the CDR3 is TGTGCCAGCTCACCGTCGCAGGGGGCGGCTGAAGCTTTCTTT.